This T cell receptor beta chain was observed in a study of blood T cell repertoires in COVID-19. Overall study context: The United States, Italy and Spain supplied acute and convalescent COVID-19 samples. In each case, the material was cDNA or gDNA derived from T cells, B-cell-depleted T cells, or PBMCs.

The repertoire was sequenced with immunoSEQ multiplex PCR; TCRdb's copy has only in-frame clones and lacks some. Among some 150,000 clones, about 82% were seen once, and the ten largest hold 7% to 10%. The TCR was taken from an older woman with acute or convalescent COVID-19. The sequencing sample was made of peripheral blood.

In nucleotides, the CDR3 is TGTGCCAGCAGCGTGACAGCACAGAACACTGAAGCTTTCTTT. It is translated as CASSVTAQNTEAFF. V is TRBV9 and J is TRBJ1-1, with D perhaps TRBD1 (5 bases). Germline loops: CDR1 SGDLS, CDR2 YYNGEE. The CDR3 is made up of 14 amino acids. Trimming pared 2 bases from V and 1 base from J, leaving 9 bases between.